The 22 T cell receptor beta chains given below trace back to one sample, sequenced in a study of T-cell memory formation after mild COVID-19. TCRdb called the 5' RACE reads again in MiXCR, with one record for every CDR3 protein. The sample lists about 600,000 distinct CDR3 sequences, about 20% occurring once. The specimen was PBMCs or a T cell subset sorted from them (not recorded which). These receptors all stem from an adult woman who had mild COVID-19 (a few samples of this study predate the infection). Cell type and time point are not known.

For this clonotype: Sequence at one end of the junction differs from germline and may be a read error. The gene calls are TRBV7-7 and TRBJ2-2; 13 nucleotides agree with TRBD2. Germline CDR1 reads SSHAT; CDR2 reads FNYEAQ (reference sequence). This CDR3 has 18 amino acids. The CDR3 here is CASSLTLAGGPYGGELFF. In DNA, the CDR3 is TGTGCTAGCAGCTTGACACTAGCGGGAGGGCCCTACGGCGGGGAGCTGTTTTTT. Based on the CDR3 plus reference TRBV7-7 and TRBJ2-2, the full variable domain is GAGVSQSPRYKVTKRGQDVTLRCDPISSHATLYWYQQALGQGPEFLTYFNYEAQPDKSGLPSDRFSAERPEGSISTLTIQRTEQRDSAMYRCASSLTLAGGPYGGELFFGEGSRLTVL.

This clonotype turned up a few times. J is TRBJ2-7 and V is TRBV5-1; 8 bases fit TRBD1. V was pared by 2 bases and J by 2 bases, with 3 bases of the junction left unmatched. Germline V gene data show CDR1 as SGHRS and CDR2 as YFSETQ. The CDR3 covers 14 residues. The chain's CDR3 is CASSLRTGPYEQYF. In nucleotides, the CDR3 is TGCGCCAGCAGCTTAAGGACAGGGCCCTACGAGCAGTACTTC.

The genes are TRBV4-3 and TRBJ1-4; D unresolved. Trimming cost V 3 bases and J 5 bases, with 16 bases left between them. This CDR3 is 16 amino acids long. Germline values: CDR1 LGHNA, CDR2 YSLEER. CDR3 DNA sequence: TGCGCCAGCAGCCAGCAGGCTACCGCGCGAAATGAAAAACTGTTTTTT. As protein: CASSQQATARNEKLFF.

This chain connects TRBV20-1 to TRBJ2-1; 12 positions agree with TRBD2. The CDR3 has 15 amino acids. Trimming at V came to 3 bases and at J to 9 bases, leaving 9 bases not matched to a gene. CDR1 is DFQATT and CDR2 is SNEGSKA in the germline V gene (reference sequence). The CDR3 sequence: CSASPGTSGYGEQFF. The CDR3 nucleotides are TGCAGTGCTAGCCCCGGGACTAGCGGGTACGGTGAGCAGTTCTTC.

Only one count was recorded for this clonotype. The rearrangement joins TRBV7-2 to TRBJ2-2; D ambiguous. The germline gives CDR1 SGHTA, CDR2 FQGNSA. This CDR3 spans 14 amino acids. Trimming shortened V by 1 base and J by 8 bases, and 11 bases separated the two germline ends. CDR3 bases: TGTGCCAGCAGCTTAGAGGTTTATTTAGGGGAGCTGTTTTTT. It yields the protein CASSLEVYLGELFF.

The sample holds a few counts of this clonotype. The V and J genes are TRBV7-6 and TRBJ2-5; the D is unclear. The V end was cut by 11 bases, the J end by 5 bases, with 18 bases between. Germline-derived CDR1 and CDR2 are SGHVS and FNYEAQ. This CDR3 comprises 13 residues. The CDR3: CACRPTLSETQYF. In DNA form, the CDR3 reads TGTGCCTGTCGTCCTACTCTCTCGGAGACCCAGTACTTC.

This clonotype was observed a few times. V gene TRBV9 combines with J gene TRBJ1-1, with no clear D. Trimming stripped 0 bases from V and 0 bases from J, with 9 bases between. Germline lookup yields CDR1 SGDLS and CDR2 YYNGEE. The CDR3 is made up of 15 amino acids. In nucleotides, the CDR3 is TGTGCCAGCAGCGTAGGACCCCTCATGAACACTGAAGCTTTCTTT. This codes for CASSVGPLMNTEAFF.

This clonotype was recorded a few times. This chain links TRBV14 with TRBJ2-7, with D uncertain. This CDR3 comprises 14 residues. V lost 0 bases to trimming and J lost 3 bases, with 9 bases between them. The V gene's germline CDR1 is SGHDN and CDR2 FVKESK. The CDR3 loop is CASSQDWGIYEQYF. The CDR3 nucleotides read TGTGCCAGCAGCCAAGATTGGGGAATCTACGAGCAGTACTTC.

The chain links TRBV6-5 to TRBJ2-3; D may be TRBD1 (6 bases). Germline CDR1 reads MNHEY; CDR2 reads SVGAGI. V lost 2 bases and J lost 2, with 14 bases in between. CDR3 length equals 16 residues. CDR3: CASSYTAGTYTDTQYF. The CDR3 region has the DNA TGTGCCAGCAGTTACACTGCCGGGACATACACAGATACGCAGTATTTT.

This clonotype was recorded a few times. The chain has TRBV6-2 or TRBV6-3 and TRBJ2-1; no clear D. The CDR3 length is 15 residues. With 2 bases removed from V and 4 bases from J, the gap between germline ends came to 12 bases. Germline CDR1 and CDR2: MNHEY and SVGEGT. CDR3 in amino acids: CASSYEVGRYNEQFF. For the CDR3, the DNA is TGTGCCAGCAGTTACGAAGTCGGCAGGTACAATGAGCAGTTCTTC.

This chain links TRBV7-9 with TRBJ2-1, with 14 bases fitting TRBD2. This CDR3 has 16 amino acids. V shed 4 bases and J 8 bases; nucleotides not matched to a gene: 7. Germline CDR1 reads SEHNR; CDR2 reads FQNEAQ (reference sequence). CDR3 residues: CASSYPTSGGAYEQFF. The CDR3 DNA reads TGTGCCAGCAGCTACCCGACTAGCGGGGGGGCCTATGAGCAGTTCTTC.

This chain connects TRBV11-2 to TRBJ2-1, with TRBD1 matching 7 bases. Germline V lookup: CDR1 SGHAT, CDR2 FQNNGV. Trimming removed 0 bases from V and 7 bases from J; junction bases left unmatched: 6. This CDR3 is built from 15 residues. DNA for the CDR3: TGTGCCAGCAGCTTAGAAGGGGGCGCGGTAAATGAGCAGTTCTTC. Amino acid sequence: CASSLEGGAVNEQFF.

This clonotype was seen a few times. The V gene is TRBV20-1, the J gene TRBJ2-7, with D perhaps given as TRBD1 or TRBD2 (5 bases each). Germline loops: CDR1 DFQATT, CDR2 SNEGSKA (reference sequence). Trimming removed 6 bases at V and 2 bases at J, with 14 bases between. This CDR3 is built from 13 residues. This CDR3 reads CSARERDPYEQYF. DNA for the CDR3: TGCAGTGCCAGGGAGAGGGACCCCTACGAGCAGTACTTC.

This clonotype has a handful of counts. The rearrangement links TRBV7-9 to TRBJ2-1, with D perhaps TRBD1 or TRBD2 (5 bases each). The CDR3 contains 16 residues. Deletions cut 5 bases from V and 8 bases from J, with 22 bases between. Germline lookup yields CDR1 SEHNR and CDR2 FQNEAQ (reference sequence). The CDR3 sequence is CASSPKASPQGDEQFF. The CDR3 DNA reads TGTGCCAGCAGCCCGAAGGCTAGCCCTCAAGGGGATGAGCAGTTCTTC.

The CDR3 bases are TGTGCCAGCAGTTACTCGATTCCCAACCGCTCTGGAAACACCATATATTTT. Its protein is CASSYSIPNRSGNTIYF. V gene TRBV6-5 combines with J gene TRBJ1-3; D is undetermined. Germline CDR1 MNHEY, CDR2 SVGAGI. Between the trimmed V and J ends, which lost 0 bases and 0 bases, there was a span of 12 bases. The CDR3 sequence is 17 residues long.

In its sample, this clonotype was seen a few times. This chain connects TRBV20-1 to TRBJ2-1; 14 bases agree with TRBD2. This CDR3 contains 16 residues. CDR1 DFQATT and CDR2 SNEGSKA come from the germline V gene (reference sequence). Trimming cost V 1 base and J 5 bases; bases outside gene matches: 4. DNA for the CDR3: TGCAGTGCTAGAGGCCTGGGACTAGCGGGAGACAATGAGCAGTTCTTC. Translating it yields CSARGLGLAGDNEQFF.

J is TRBJ2-7 and V is TRBV3-1, with D perhaps TRBD1 (6 bases). The germline V gene has CDR1 LGHDT and CDR2 YNNKEL (reference sequence). The CDR3 is made up of 15 amino acids. V lost 6 bases and J lost 0, with 15 bases in between. Here the CDR3 DNA reads TGTGCCAGCAGTCCTTCACAGGGCTTCTCCTACGAGCAGTACTTC. Residues: CASSPSQGFSYEQYF.

This clonotype occurred a few times. The rearrangement joins TRBV12-3 or TRBV12-4 to TRBJ2-2; 9 bases are a match to TRBD2. The CDR3 has 16 residues. J gave up 3 bases and V 6 bases, and 8 bases lay outside the gene matches. In DNA form, the CDR3 reads TGTGCCAGCAGGACAACCCTAGCGGGACACACCGGGGAGCTGTTTTTT. It codes for CASRTTLAGHTGELFF.

This clonotype was seen a few times. The chain combines TRBV7-9 with TRBJ1-2, with D possibly TRBD1 on 6 matching bases. V was pared by 2 bases and J by 6 bases, with 16 bases between. The CDR3 sequence is 15 residues long. Germline CDR1 is SEHNR and CDR2 is FQNEAQ (reference sequence). As DNA, the CDR3 is TGTGCCAGCAGCTTATCCCGCCAGGGGCGGGATGGCTACACCTTC. Amino acids: CASSLSRQGRDGYTF.

This clonotype has a count of ten or more. This sequence joins TRBV6-2 or TRBV6-3 and TRBJ2-1, with 7 bases fitting TRBD2. J lost 9 bases, V lost 4 bases, and 6 bases had no gene match. The CDR3 consists of 13 residues. Germline-derived CDR1 and CDR2 are MNHEY and SVGEGT. CDR3 residues: CASSLNPGGEQFF. CDR3 bases: TGTGCCAGCAGTTTAAACCCGGGAGGTGAGCAGTTCTTC.

V usage is TRBV5-1 and J usage is TRBJ2-7; D tentatively reads TRBD1 or TRBD2 (5 bases each). Germline V CDR1 and CDR2: SGHRS, YFSETQ. Trimming removed 7 bases at V and 3 bases at J, with 20 bases between. The CDR3 is 15 amino acids. The CDR3, as DNA: TGCGCCAGCTGTCTGGGTGGGGGAGAAAGCTACGAGCAGTACTTC. As protein: CASCLGGGESYEQYF.

The chain is built from TRBV19 and TRBJ2-7; 8 positions agree with TRBD2. CDR3 length: 16 amino acids. Germline CDR1 LNHDA, CDR2 SQIVND (reference sequence). V shed 3 bases and J 2 bases; nucleotides not matched to a gene: 9. The CDR3 protein is CASSIRDGRVPYEQYF. CDR3 in DNA: TGTGCCAGTAGTATTAGGGACGGGAGGGTGCCCTACGAGCAGTACTTC.